This note documents a single T cell receptor (beta chain) sequence. Its matching antigen is unknown. Trimming left V 0 bases short and J 6 bases short, with 9 bases between. This CDR3 contains 13 residues. Germline CDR1 and CDR2: SGDLS and YYNGEE. The entry originates in a study of post-analysis software for immune sequencing data. Findings and limits, study-wide: TRBV5-6, TRBV5-1 and TRBV20-1 were among several TRBV segments more frequent in patients than controls. Multiple sclerosis patients showed significantly lower normalized Chao1 diversity than controls did.

Unique molecular identifiers had been added to the TCR beta cDNA libraries. cDNA molecules numbering some 500,000 came from roughly 1 to 10 million T cells. TCRdb reprocessed the PCR reads via MiXCR and lists one record per CDR3 protein. The data hold a few hundred thousand distinct CDR3 sequences, with approximately 33% observed a single time. The chain has TRBV9 and TRBJ1-2; no reliable D call. The sequence was collected from a girl aged 5-17 years with multiple sclerosis. Sequencing was done on a sample of blood. CDR3 region: CASSVADTDGYTF. CDR3 coding DNA: TGTGCCAGCAGCGTAGCTGATACTGATGGCTACACCTTC.